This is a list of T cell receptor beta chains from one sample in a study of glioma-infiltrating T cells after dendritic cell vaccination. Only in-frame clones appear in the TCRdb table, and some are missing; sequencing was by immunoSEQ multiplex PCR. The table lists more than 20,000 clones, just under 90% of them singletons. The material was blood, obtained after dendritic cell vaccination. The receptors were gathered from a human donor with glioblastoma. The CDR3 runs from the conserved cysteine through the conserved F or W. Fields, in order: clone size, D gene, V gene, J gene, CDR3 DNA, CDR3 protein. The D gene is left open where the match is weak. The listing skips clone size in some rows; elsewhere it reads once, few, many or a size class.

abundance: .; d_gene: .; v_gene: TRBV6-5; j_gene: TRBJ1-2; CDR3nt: TGTGCCAGCAGACGACAGAGAGCTAACTATGGCTACACCTTC; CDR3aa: CASRRQRANYGYTF
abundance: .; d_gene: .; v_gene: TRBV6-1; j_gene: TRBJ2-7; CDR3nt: TGTGCCAGCGGGGGATTGGGGGGCGAGCAGTACTTC; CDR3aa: CASGGLGGEQYF
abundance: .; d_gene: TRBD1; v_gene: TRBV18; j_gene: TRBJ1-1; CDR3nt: TGTGCCAGCTCACCACCCCGCAGGGGGGAGGCTTTCTTT; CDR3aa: CASSPPRRGEAFF
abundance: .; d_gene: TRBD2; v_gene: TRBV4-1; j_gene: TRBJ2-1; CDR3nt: TGCGCCAGCAGGATCGGCGGGGGGGCGAAGGCCTCCTACAATGAGCAGTTCTTC; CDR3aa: CASRIGGGAKASYNEQFF
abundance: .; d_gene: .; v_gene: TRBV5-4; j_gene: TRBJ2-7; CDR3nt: TGTGCCAGCAGCTTCGGTACAGGTTCCTACGAGCAGTACTTC; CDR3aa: CASSFGTGSYEQYF
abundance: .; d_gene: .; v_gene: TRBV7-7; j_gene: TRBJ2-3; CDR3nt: TGTGCCAGCAGCCAGAGCGGCTGGCCCACAGATACGCAGTATTTT; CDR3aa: CASSQSGWPTDTQYF
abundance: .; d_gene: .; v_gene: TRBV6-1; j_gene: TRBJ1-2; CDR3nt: TGTGCCAGCAGTGAAGTGAGGACATCTAACTATGGCTACACCTTC; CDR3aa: CASSEVRTSNYGYTF
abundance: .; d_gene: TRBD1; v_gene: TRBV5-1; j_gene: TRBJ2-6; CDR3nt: TGCGCCAGCAGCTTGGTATCCGCAGGGGGTTTAAGCTCTGGGGCCAACGTCCTGACTTTC; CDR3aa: CASSLVSAGGLSSGANVLTF
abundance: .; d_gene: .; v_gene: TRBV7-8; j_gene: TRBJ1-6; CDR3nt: TGTGCCAGCAGCCCAGGGGACATTTTCAATTCACCCCTCCACTTT; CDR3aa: CASSPGDIFNSPLHF
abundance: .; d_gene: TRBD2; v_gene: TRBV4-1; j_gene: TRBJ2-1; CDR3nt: TGCGCCAGCAGCCCGACGCGGGGGACCTACTACAATGAGCAGTTCTTC; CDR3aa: CASSPTRGTYYNEQFF
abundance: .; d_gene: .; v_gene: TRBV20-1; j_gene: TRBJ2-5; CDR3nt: TGCAGTGCTAGTAGAGGGCAGACCCAGTACTTC; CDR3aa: CSASRGQTQYF
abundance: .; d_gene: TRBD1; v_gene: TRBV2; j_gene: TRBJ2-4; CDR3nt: TGTGCCAGCAGCGTTGGGACAGCAAACATTCAGTACTTC; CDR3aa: CASSVGTANIQYF
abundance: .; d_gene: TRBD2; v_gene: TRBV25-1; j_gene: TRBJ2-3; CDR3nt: TGTGCCAGCAGTCCTCTAGCGGGCACAGATACGCAGTATTTT; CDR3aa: CASSPLAGTDTQYF
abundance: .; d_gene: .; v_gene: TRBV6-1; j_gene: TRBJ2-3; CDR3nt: TGTGCCAGCACGGCAGGGGACACAGATACGCAGTATTTT; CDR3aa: CASTAGDTDTQYF
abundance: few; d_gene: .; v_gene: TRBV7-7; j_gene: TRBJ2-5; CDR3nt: TGTGCCAGCAGCTTGGGGGGGGCAGTAGAGACCCAGTACTTC; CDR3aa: CASSLGGAVETQYF
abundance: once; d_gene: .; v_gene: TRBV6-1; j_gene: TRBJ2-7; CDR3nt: TGTGCCAGCAGTGAATATTGGGGCTACGAGCAGTACTTC; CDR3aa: CASSEYWGYEQYF
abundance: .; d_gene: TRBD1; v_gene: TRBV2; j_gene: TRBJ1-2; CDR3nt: TGTGCCAGCACACTAAGACAGGGAGCCACCTGGGGCTACACCTTC; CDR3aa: CASTLRQGATWGYTF
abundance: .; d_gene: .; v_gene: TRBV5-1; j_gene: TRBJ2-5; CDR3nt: TGCGCCAGCAGCGGAACGACAGGCCTAGGGTCAGAGACCCAGTACTTC; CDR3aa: CASSGTTGLGSETQYF
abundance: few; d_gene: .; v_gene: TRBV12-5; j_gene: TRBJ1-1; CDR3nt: TGTGCTAGTGGTTTGGTAATGCGGGGCGAGAACACTGAAGCTTTCTTT; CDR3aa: CASGLVMRGENTEAFF
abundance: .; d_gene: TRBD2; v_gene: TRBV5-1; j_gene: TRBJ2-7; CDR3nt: TGCGCCAGCAGGGCTAGCGGGGGTTACGAGCAGTACTTC; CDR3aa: CASRASGGYEQYF
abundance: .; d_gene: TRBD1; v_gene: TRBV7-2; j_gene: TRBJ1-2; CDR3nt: TGTGCCAGCAGCCGGGACAGATCTAACTATGGCTACACCTTC; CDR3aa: CASSRDRSNYGYTF
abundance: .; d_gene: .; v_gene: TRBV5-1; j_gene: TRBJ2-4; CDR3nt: TGCGCCAGCAGCTTGGACAACAAAAACATTCAGTACTTC; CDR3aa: CASSLDNKNIQYF
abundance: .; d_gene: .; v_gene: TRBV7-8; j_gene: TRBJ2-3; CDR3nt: TGTGCCAGCAGCACTAGGGTGGGCGGAAGCAGCACAGATACGCAGTATTTT; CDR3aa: CASSTRVGGSSTDTQYF
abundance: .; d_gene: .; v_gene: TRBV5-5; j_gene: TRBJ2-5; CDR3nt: TGTGCCAGCAGCGTGAACCAGGGCTTGAGGACCCAGTACTTC; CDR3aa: CASSVNQGLRTQYF
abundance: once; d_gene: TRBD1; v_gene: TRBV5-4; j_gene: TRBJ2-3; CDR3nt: TGTGCCAGCAGCTTGGTGGGACAGGGTCGTGCAGATACGCAGTATTTT; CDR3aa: CASSLVGQGRADTQYF
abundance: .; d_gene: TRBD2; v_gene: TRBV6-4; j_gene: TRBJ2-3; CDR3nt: TGTGCCACCGCCGGGACTAGCGGGGCAGATACGCAGTATTTT; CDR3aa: CATAGTSGADTQYF
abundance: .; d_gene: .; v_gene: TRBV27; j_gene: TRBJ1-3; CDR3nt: TGTGCCAGCAGTTCCCTTGGGGCAGGCTCTGGAAACACCATATATTTT; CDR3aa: CASSSLGAGSGNTIYF
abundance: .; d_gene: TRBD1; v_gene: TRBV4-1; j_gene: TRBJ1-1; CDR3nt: TGCGCCAGCAGCCAAGAAGCTTCGACAGGGGACACTGAAGCTTTCTTT; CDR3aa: CASSQEASTGDTEAFF
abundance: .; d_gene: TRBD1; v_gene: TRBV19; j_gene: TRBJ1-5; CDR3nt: TGTGCCAGTAGTCTTAGACAGGGGGCGAGGGGGTATAGCAATCAGCCCCAGCATTTT; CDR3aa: CASSLRQGARGYSNQPQHF
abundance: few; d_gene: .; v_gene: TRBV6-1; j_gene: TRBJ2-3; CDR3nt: TGTGCCAGCAGTGACTTCCAGGGCGCAGATACGCAGTATTTT; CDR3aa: CASSDFQGADTQYF
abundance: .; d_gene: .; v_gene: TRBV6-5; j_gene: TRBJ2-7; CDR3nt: TGTGCCAGCGGCCGGGGCTACGAGCAGTACTTC; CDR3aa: CASGRGYEQYF
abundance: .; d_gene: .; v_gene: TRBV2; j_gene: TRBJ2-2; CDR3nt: TGTGCCAGCACCTGGGACTCGAACACCGGGGAGCTGTTTTTT; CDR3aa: CASTWDSNTGELFF
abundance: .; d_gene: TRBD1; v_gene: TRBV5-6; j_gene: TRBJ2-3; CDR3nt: TGTGCCAGCAGCTTGTGGGACAGGGGGCTTGATACGCAGTATTTT; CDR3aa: CASSLWDRGLDTQYF
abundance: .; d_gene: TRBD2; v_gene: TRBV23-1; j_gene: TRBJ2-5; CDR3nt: TGCGCCAGCAGTCATACCCCGGGGGAGGGGAAGACCCAGTACTTC; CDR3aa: CASSHTPGEGKTQYF
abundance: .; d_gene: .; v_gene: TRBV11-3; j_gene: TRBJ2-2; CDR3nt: TGTGCCAGCAGCTTGAGGGATCCCGGGGAGCTGTTTTTT; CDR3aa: CASSLRDPGELFF
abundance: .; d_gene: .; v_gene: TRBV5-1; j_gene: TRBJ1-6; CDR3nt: TGCGCCAGCAGCACCGGGACATTCGGCTCCTATAATTCACCCCTCCACTTT; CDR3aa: CASSTGTFGSYNSPLHF
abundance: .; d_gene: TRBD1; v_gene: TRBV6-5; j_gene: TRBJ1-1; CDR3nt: TGTGCCAGCACCCCAGGGGGCCCCATGAACACTGAAGCTTTCTTT; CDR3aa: CASTPGGPMNTEAFF
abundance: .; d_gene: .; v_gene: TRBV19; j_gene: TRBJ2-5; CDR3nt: TGTGCCAGTAGTACCCCGGGTGGAGAGACCCAGTACTTC; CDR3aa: CASSTPGGETQYF
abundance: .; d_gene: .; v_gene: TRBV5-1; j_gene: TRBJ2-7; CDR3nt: TGCGCCAGCAGCTTGGAGTGGTCCTACGAGCAGTACTTC; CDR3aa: CASSLEWSYEQYF
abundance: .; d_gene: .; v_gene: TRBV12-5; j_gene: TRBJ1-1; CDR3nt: TGTGCTAGTGGTTTGGGCGTCGGGGGATCCACTGAAGCTTTCTTT; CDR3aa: CASGLGVGGSTEAFF
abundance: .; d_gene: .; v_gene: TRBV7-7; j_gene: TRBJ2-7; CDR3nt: TGTGCTAGCAGCTTAGCTCGGGGAGCTGCCTACGAGCAGTACTTC; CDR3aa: CASSLARGAAYEQYF